These 23 T cell receptor beta chains came from one sample sequenced in a study of shared clonotypes between healthy human individuals. Libraries were prepared by immunoSEQ multiplex PCR; TCRdb keeps only in-frame clonotypes and omits some of them. The data contain roughly 1.5 million clones, 98% of them seen just once; the ten biggest clones take up roughly 0.42%. Sample: naive CD4+ T cells sorted from blood. Subset in this sample: CD45RA+ positively selected. The receptors were sampled from a man aged 25 to 45 in good health.

This chain joins TRBV5-4 and TRBJ2-1; no clear D. The germline V gene has CDR1 SGHNT and CDR2 YYREEE (reference sequence). The length of the CDR3 is 19 residues. V dropped 0 bases and J dropped 2 bases, with 21 bases sitting between them. CDR3 in DNA: TGTGCCAGCAGCTTGGTGTCCTTGAAAGGTAAAACGCCCTACAATGAGCAGTTCTTC. Translating it yields CASSLVSLKGKTPYNEQFF.

The CDR3: CASSLRGQGAYEQYF. The CDR3 nucleotides are TGTGCCAGCAGTTTGAGGGGACAGGGGGCGTACGAGCAGTACTTC. The chain joins TRBV27 to TRBJ2-7; 12 bases are a match to TRBD1. Losses at the gene ends were 3 bases for V and 4 bases for J; bases not matched to a gene: 4. Germline V CDR1 and CDR2: MNHEY, SMNVEV (reference sequence). CDR3 size: 15 residues.

The V and J genes are TRBV7-9 and TRBJ2-7; no definite D call. Germline V gene lookup returns CDR1 SEHNR and CDR2 FQNEAQ (reference sequence). CDR3 length equals 12 residues. The V and J ends lost 5 bases and 5 bases respectively, with 10 bases between them. CDR3 amino acids: CASSPGRNEQYF. The CDR3 DNA reads as TGTGCCAGCAGCCCCGGACGGAACGAGCAGTACTTC.

The chain's CDR3 is CAWSGSREPQHF. The CDR3, as DNA: TGTGCCTGGAGTGGGTCCCGGGAGCCCCAGCATTTT. This rearrangement joins TRBV30 to TRBJ1-5; D is unresolved. The CDR3 runs 12 residues. Germline CDR1 reads GTSNPN; CDR2 reads SVGIG (reference sequence). Trimming left V 1 base short and J 8 bases short, with 9 bases between.

This clone has just one count. The rearrangement joins TRBV4-1 to TRBJ2-7, with D hard to call. V shed 1 base and J shed 7 bases, with 14 bases lying between them. Germline CDR1 MGHRA, CDR2 YSYEKL. The length of the CDR3 is 14 residues. The CDR3, as DNA: TGCGCCAGCAGCCAAGTAGGAACGTCCTTGGAGCAGTACTTC. Translated: CASSQVGTSLEQYF.

As for this clone: This sample also contains other DNA sequences that code for the same CDR3. The chain joins TRBV9 to TRBJ2-3; weak D call: TRBD2 (5 bases). CDR3 length: 14 residues. Looked up from germline, CDR1 is SGDLS and CDR2 is YYNGEE. The V end lost 2 bases, the J end lost 0 bases, and 7 bases lay between the germline ends. CDR3 in DNA: TGTGCCAGCAGCGTGGAGGCTAGCACAGATACGCAGTATTTT. It codes for CASSVEASTDTQYF.

Turning to this clone: The sample has other DNA sequences that encode this CDR3 too. This chain joins TRBV18 and TRBJ1-1; a possible D gene is TRBD1 (5 bases). The CDR3 sequence is 12 residues long. V gave up 3 bases and J gave up 4 bases, with 6 bases separating them. The germline gives CDR1 KGHSH, CDR2 LQKENI. The CDR3 sequence: CASSPQGTEAFF. The CDR3 region has the DNA TGTGCCAGCTCACCTCAGGGCACTGAAGCTTTCTTT.

The chain combines TRBV5-8 with TRBJ2-7; D is ambiguous. The germline V and J ends were trimmed by 0 bases and 3 bases, with 10 bases remaining between them. The CDR3 extends over 14 amino acids. Germline V gene data show CDR1 as SGHTS and CDR2 as YDEGEE. The CDR3 nucleotides are TGTGCCAGCAGCTTGGAATTCAGGTTCTACGAGCAGTACTTC. Amino acids: CASSLEFRFYEQYF.

This chain links TRBV6-1 with TRBJ2-6, with D unresolved. CDR1 and CDR2 (germline): MNHNS, SASEGT. The CDR3 extends over 13 amino acids. The V end was cut by 7 bases, the J end by 4 bases, with 8 bases between. This chain's CDR3 is CASTLSGANVLTF. CDR3 nucleotides: TGTGCCAGCACCCTCTCCGGGGCCAACGTCCTGACTTTC.

The J gene is TRBJ1-4, the V gene TRBV18; TRBD1 matches at 9 bases. This CDR3 is 18 amino acids long. In germline, CDR1 is KGHSH, CDR2 LQKENI. Losses at the gene ends were 4 bases for V and 4 bases for J; bases not matched to a gene: 13. For the CDR3, the DNA is TGTGCCAGCTCACTTCTGACAGGACAGGGGTTACGTAATGAAAAACTGTTTTTT. Residues: CASSLLTGQGLRNEKLFF.

The rearrangement uses TRBV7-2 and TRBJ2-5, with TRBD2 as a possible D gene (6 bases). Germline V gene sequence: CDR1 SGHTA, CDR2 FQGNSA. The CDR3 runs 13 residues. V was shortened by 6 bases and J by 4 bases, with 12 bases between the two germline ends. The DNA of the CDR3 is TGTGCCAGCAGGGATCAGGGAGGAGAGACCCAGTACTTC. This translates into CASRDQGGETQYF.

J is TRBJ2-7 and V is TRBV11-2, with D maybe TRBD1 (6 bases). Deletions cut 7 bases from V and 3 bases from J, with 16 bases between. Looked up from germline, CDR1 is SGHAT and CDR2 is FQNNGV. The CDR3 totals 14 residues. The CDR3 DNA sequence: TGTGCCAGCACACAAAAACAGGGCCTCTACGAGCAGTACTTC. Protein product: CASTQKQGLYEQYF. The whole variable domain, filled in from reference TRBV11-2 and TRBJ2-7, reads EAGVAQSPRYKIIEKRQSVAFWCNPISGHATLYWYQQILGQGPKLLIQFQNNGVVDDSQLPKDRFSAERLKGVDSTLKIQPAKLEDSAVYLCASTQKQGLYEQYFGPGTRLTVT.

V is TRBV29-1 and J is TRBJ2-6, with 10 bases aligning to TRBD2. V lost 4 bases, J lost 4 bases, and 7 bases stayed unmatched. The CDR3 runs 16 residues. Looked up from germline, CDR1 is SQVTM and CDR2 is ANQGSEA. CDR3 residues: CSVGLAGLAGANVLTF. CDR3 DNA: TGCAGCGTTGGACTAGCGGGCTTGGCGGGGGCCAACGTCCTGACTTTC.

The J gene is TRBJ2-5, the V gene TRBV5-1; 7 bases line up with TRBD1. J lost 8 bases, V lost 1 base, and 5 bases had no gene match. CDR1 SGHRS and CDR2 YFSETQ come from the germline V gene. The CDR3 runs to 13 residues. The CDR3 here is CASSLSQGRTQYF. The CDR3 DNA is TGCGCCAGCAGCTTGTCACAGGGGCGCACCCAGTACTTC.

The CDR3 loop is CASSLWRGSGANVLTF. For the CDR3, the DNA is TGTGCCAGCAGCTTATGGAGGGGTTCTGGGGCCAACGTCCTGACTTTC. This chain connects TRBV11-2 to TRBJ2-6, with D perhaps TRBD2 (6 bases). Germline loops: CDR1 SGHAT, CDR2 FQNNGV. The CDR3 is 16 residues long. V lost 2 bases to trimming and J lost 1 base, with 9 bases between them.

The chain has TRBV4-1 and TRBJ1-4; D uncertain. Trimming took 0 bases from V and 8 from J, leaving 7 bases between them. In germline, CDR1 is MGHRA, CDR2 YSYEKL. The CDR3 runs 13 residues. The CDR3 reads CASSQDFGEKLFF. Here the CDR3 DNA reads TGCGCCAGCAGCCAAGATTTTGGGGAAAAACTGTTTTTT.

A single count supports this clone. The same CDR3 also results from other DNA sequences found in this sample. The rearrangement links TRBV9 to TRBJ2-3; D is unclear. The CDR3 sequence is 13 residues long. The germline gives CDR1 SGDLS, CDR2 YYNGEE. The ends were cut back, 0 bases at V and 3 bases at J, with 5 bases in the middle. The CDR3 nucleotides are TGTGCCAGCAGCGTAGGTGGGACAGATACGCAGTATTTT. It translates to CASSVGGTDTQYF.

The J gene is TRBJ2-1, the V gene TRBV6-4, with D perhaps TRBD1 (6 bases). CDR3 length equals 16 residues. Germline assignment: CDR1 MRHNA and CDR2 SNTAGT. Trimming pared 5 bases from V and 6 bases from J, leaving 20 bases between. In DNA, the CDR3 is TGTGCCAGCAGTTCCGAACAGGGTTGGACCTTCAATGAGCAGTTCTTC. Translating it yields CASSSEQGWTFNEQFF.

The CDR3 nucleotides read TGTGCCAGCAGTGACTTAGCGGGAGGGGGTTACGAGCAGTACTTC. This sequence encodes CASSDLAGGGYEQYF. V gene TRBV2 combines with J gene TRBJ2-7, with TRBD2 matching 11 bases. The J segment lost 4 bases and the V segment lost 3 bases, leaving 5 bases of the junction unmatched. Germline V gene data show CDR1 as SNHLY and CDR2 as FYNNEI. This CDR3 has 15 amino acids.

This chain's CDR3 is CASSLDRGTEAFF. In DNA form, the CDR3 reads TGTGCCAGCAGCTTGGATCGAGGGACTGAAGCTTTCTTT. V is TRBV5-4 and J is TRBJ1-1; unclear D gene. CDR3 size: 13 residues. With 0 bases removed from V and 5 bases from J, the gap between germline ends came to 8 bases. Germline loops: CDR1 SGHNT, CDR2 YYREEE (reference sequence).

The rearrangement links TRBV27 to TRBJ2-1; TRBD2 agrees at 7 bases. The CDR3 consists of 16 residues. V shed 3 bases and J 2 bases; nucleotides not matched to a gene: 7. Germline lookup yields CDR1 MNHEY and CDR2 SMNVEV (reference sequence). Written as DNA, the CDR3 is TGTGCCAGCAGTTTCGCGGGAGATTTCCCCTACAATGAGCAGTTCTTC. Protein: CASSFAGDFPYNEQFF.

The chain links TRBV15 to TRBJ1-4; 8 nucleotides agree with TRBD1. Germline-derived CDR1 and CDR2 are LNHNV and YYDKDF (reference sequence). The CDR3 consists of 15 residues. The V and J ends lost 6 bases and 3 bases, in that order; junction bases with no gene match: 6. CDR3 sequence (DNA): TGTGCCACCAGGCAGGGGGCCCAATCTAATGAAAAACTGTTTTTT. This translates into CATRQGAQSNEKLFF.

V usage is TRBV6-5 and J usage is TRBJ1-5; D remains unclear. With 3 bases removed from V and 4 bases from J, the gap between germline ends came to 7 bases. This CDR3 region has 13 residues. The germline V gene encodes CDR1 MNHEY and CDR2 SVGAGI. The chain's CDR3 is CASSYEENQPQHF. In DNA, the CDR3 is TGTGCCAGCAGTTATGAGGAGAATCAGCCCCAGCATTTT.